This entry features one TCR beta chain sequence. This specimen comes from a study of blood T cell repertoires in COVID-19. Study information: Spain, Italy and the United States supplied samples that represented acute and convalescent COVID-19.

Per germline, CDR1 SNHLY and CDR2 FYNNEI. The junction had 3 bases not matched to a gene; V was cut back by 4 bases and J by 1 base. The CDR3 length is 14 residues. In the original workflow: How many nucleated cells were present was estimated from reference gene primer amplification. Using immunoSEQ multiplex PCR, the repertoire was profiled, and TCRdb retains in-frame clones only, with some absent. V, J and clone size were drawn from that table, and D and trimming were deduced from the DNA. The data contain roughly 170,000 clones, roughly 85% of them singletons. Sequenced input: PBMCs or T cells enriched from blood (not recorded which). This TCR derives from a woman aged 50 to 65 who had recovered from COVID-19. The rearrangement links TRBV2 to TRBJ1-1, with 7 bases that match TRBD1. The CDR3 DNA reads TGTGCCAGCAGTGCAAGACAGGGGAACACTGAAGCTTTCTTT. It yields the protein CASSARQGNTEAFF.